These 21 T cell receptor beta chains were all obtained from the same sample, sequenced in a study of cytomegalovirus exposure and HLA in healthy donors. The study ran its PCR with 60 Vbeta and 13 Jbeta primers. Sequencing was performed with immunoSEQ multiplex PCR; in TCRdb, only in-frame clones are kept and a portion is missing. In total, the table holds about 70,000 clones. The sequencing input was PBMCs. These receptor sequences come from a female donor in good health and CMV-seropositive.

CDR3 in DNA: TGTGCCAGCAGCCTAGGACAGGGAAGATCAGAGACCCAGTACTTC. It is translated as CASSLGQGRSETQYF. The chain uses TRBV25-1 and TRBJ2-5, with 8 nucleotides matching TRBD1. This CDR3 region has 15 residues. Germline CDR1 MGHDK, CDR2 SYGVNS. V lost 6 bases, J lost 4 bases, and 10 bases stayed unmatched.

For this clone: One end of the junction is discordant with germline, which a read error may explain. The rearrangement uses TRBV4-3 and TRBJ2-7; 9 nucleotides match TRBD1. The germline V gene encodes CDR1 LGHNA and CDR2 YSLEER. The CDR3 runs to 16 residues. The CDR3 here is CASSQDQGTGSYGQYF. In nucleotides, the CDR3 is TGCGCCAGCAGCCAAGATCAAGGGACAGGGTCCTACGGGCAGTACTTC.

This chain links TRBV15 with TRBJ2-5, with D possibly matching TRBD1 (5 bases). V was pared by 0 bases and J by 5 bases, with 13 bases between. Germline CDR1 LNHNV, CDR2 YYDKDF (reference sequence). The CDR3 consists of 15 residues. The CDR3 loop reads CATSRDRAVLETQYF. DNA for the CDR3: TGTGCCACCAGCAGAGACAGGGCTGTTCTGGAGACCCAGTACTTC.

The rearrangement joins TRBV7-9 to TRBJ2-1; 14 positions match TRBD2. Germline CDR1 SEHNR, CDR2 FQNEAQ (reference sequence). The length of the CDR3 is 15 residues. Trimming removed 7 bases from V and 7 bases from J; junction bases left unmatched: 6. The CDR3 is CASTEGLAGANEQFF. CDR3 in DNA: TGTGCCAGCACCGAGGGACTAGCGGGAGCAAATGAGCAGTTCTTC.

The V gene is TRBV6-5, the J gene TRBJ2-7, with 7 positions matching TRBD2. V gave up 5 bases and J gave up 3 bases; unmatched junction bases: 7. From germline, CDR1 is MNHEY and CDR2 SVGAGI. This CDR3 region has 14 residues. The CDR3 DNA reads as TGTGCCAGCAGTCCTCTGGGGGGGAACTACGAGCAGTACTTC. It translates to CASSPLGGNYEQYF.

The chain combines TRBV28 with TRBJ2-1; D ambiguous. CDR3 length equals 14 residues. Germline assignment: CDR1 MDHEN and CDR2 SYDVKM. The ends were cut back, 5 bases at V and 9 bases at J, with 17 bases in the middle. The CDR3 sequence: CASSPYRLEVEQFF. CDR3 coding DNA: TGTGCCAGCAGTCCCTACCGCCTAGAGGTTGAGCAGTTCTTC.

The chain recombines TRBV7-9 with TRBJ1-2; D uncertain. The CDR3 contains 14 residues. Germline V gives CDR1 SEHNR, CDR2 FQNEAQ (reference sequence). The germline V and J ends were trimmed by 1 base and 6 bases, with 12 bases remaining between them. DNA of the CDR3: TGTGCCAGCAGCTTAGACCTCGGGGTGCATGGCTACACCTTC. Protein sequence: CASSLDLGVHGYTF.

The chain employs TRBV4-3 and TRBJ1-2, with a weak D call TRBD1 (5 bases). The V end was cut by 3 bases, the J end by 3 bases, with 17 bases between. Germline CDR1 is LGHNA and CDR2 is YSLEER. This CDR3 spans 16 amino acids. DNA of the CDR3: TGCGCCAGCAGCCACCTGAACATAGGGGATTACTATGGCTACACCTTC. It specifies CASSHLNIGDYYGYTF.

The chain employs TRBV7-9 and TRBJ1-5, with D unresolved. With 4 bases removed from V and 0 bases from J, the gap between germline ends came to 7 bases. CDR1 and CDR2 from the germline V gene are SEHNR and FQNEAQ (reference sequence). This CDR3 has 14 amino acids. The CDR3 nucleotides read TGTGCCAGCAGCTCAGCATATAGCAATCAGCCCCAGCATTTT. Translated: CASSSAYSNQPQHF.

The chain is built from TRBV6-1 and TRBJ1-1, with a possible D match to TRBD1 (6 bases). The CDR3 is made up of 14 amino acids. Trimming took off 6 bases at V and 1 base at J, with 12 bases between the two ends. Per germline, CDR1 MNHNS and CDR2 SASEGT. The DNA for the CDR3 is TGTGCCAGCAGATTCTCGGGACAGAACACTGAAGCTTTCTTT. This translates into CASRFSGQNTEAFF.

The genes are TRBV28 and TRBJ2-2, with 7 positions matching TRBD1. Germline lookup yields CDR1 MDHEN and CDR2 SYDVKM. The CDR3 runs to 14 residues. V was pared by 3 bases and J by 7 bases, with 5 bases of the junction left unmatched. The CDR3 DNA is TGTGCCAGCAGTTTGCGAGGGGGCGGCGGGGAGCTGTTTTTT. Translating gives CASSLRGGGGELFF.

The chain joins TRBV27 to TRBJ1-1, with TRBD1 as a possible D gene (6 bases). The CDR3 has 14 residues. Germline V gene data show CDR1 as MNHEY and CDR2 as SMNVEV (reference sequence). V lost 1 base to trimming and J lost 1 base, with 7 bases between them. The CDR3 DNA reads as TGTGCCAGCAGTTTATGGGGGCCGAACACTGAAGCTTTCTTT. Translating gives CASSLWGPNTEAFF.

The chain carries TRBV7-2 and TRBJ1-6; 9 nucleotides match TRBD1. The CDR3 covers 15 residues. Per the germline V gene, CDR1 is SGHTA and CDR2 is FQGNSA. J was trimmed by 10 bases and V by 0 bases; bases with no gene match: 4. The CDR3 region is CASSLADRGMSPLHF. CDR3 in DNA: TGTGCCAGCAGCTTAGCGGACAGGGGTATGTCACCCCTCCACTTT.

The chain couples TRBV4-1 to TRBJ1-2; 8 bases are a match to TRBD1. After removal of 2 bases from V and 6 bases from J, the junction contained 11 bases not matched to a gene. Germline V lookup: CDR1 MGHRA, CDR2 YSYEKL. The CDR3 covers 16 residues. CDR3 amino acids: CASSQSPGGATDGYTF. CDR3 DNA sequence: TGCGCCAGCAGCCAATCCCCAGGGGGCGCCACGGATGGCTACACCTTC.

The chain couples TRBV7-2 to TRBJ1-1; tentatively, D is TRBD1 (6 bases). Germline lookup yields CDR1 SGHTA and CDR2 FQGNSA. This CDR3 contains 15 residues. V lost 5 bases, J lost 4 bases, and 17 bases lay in between. DNA for the CDR3: TGTGCCAGCAGCAGAAACCAGGGGCGTAGCACTGAAGCTTTCTTT. Translated: CASSRNQGRSTEAFF.

The V gene is TRBV19, the J gene TRBJ1-5; TRBD1 agrees at 11 bases. CDR1 LNHDA and CDR2 SQIVND come from the germline V gene (reference sequence). V shed 3 bases, J shed 2 bases, and the junction held 6 bases outside the gene matches. This CDR3 spans 17 amino acids. The chain's CDR3 is CASSMDRGLGGNQPQHF. The CDR3 nucleotides are TGTGCCAGTAGTATGGACAGGGGGCTGGGGGGCAATCAGCCCCAGCATTTT.

The chain combines TRBV9 with TRBJ2-1; D gene unclear. This CDR3 has 15 residues. V was clipped by 4 bases and J by 4 bases, with 15 bases between them. Per germline, CDR1 SGDLS and CDR2 YYNGEE. CDR3 protein: CASSPHREVYNEQFF. In DNA, the CDR3 is TGTGCCAGCAGCCCCCACCGAGAAGTTTACAATGAGCAGTTCTTC. Full variable domain (missing parts from reference TRBV9 and TRBJ2-1): DSGVTQTPKHLITATGQRVTLRCSPRSGDLSVYWYQQSLDQGLQFLIQYYNGEERAKGNILERFSAQQFPDLHSELNLSSLELGDSALYFCASSPHREVYNEQFFGPGTRLTVL.

This chain uses TRBV4-1 with TRBJ2-3; 10 nucleotides match TRBD1. V gave up 4 bases and J gave up 4 bases; unmatched junction bases: 5. Germline assignment: CDR1 MGHRA and CDR2 YSYEKL. The length of the CDR3 is 15 residues. The CDR3 is CASSLGQGQADTQYF. In nucleotides, the CDR3 is TGCGCCAGCAGCCTGGGACAGGGGCAAGCAGATACGCAGTATTTT.

The chain links TRBV4-1 to TRBJ1-5, with 8 bases matching TRBD1. There are 14 residues in the CDR3. The ends lost 4 bases at V and 4 bases at J; junction bases unmatched: 3. Germline lookup yields CDR1 MGHRA and CDR2 YSYEKL. The CDR3 spells CASSPDRVNQPQHF. The CDR3 region has the DNA TGCGCCAGCAGCCCGGACAGGGTAAATCAGCCCCAGCATTTT.

The chain is built from TRBV6-1 and TRBJ2-1, with 7 bases fitting TRBD2. The CDR3 extends over 16 amino acids. V shed 2 bases and J 0 bases; nucleotides not matched to a gene: 4. Germline CDR1 MNHNS, CDR2 SASEGT. The DNA of the CDR3 is TGTGCCAGCAGTGAACTTGGCGGGAGCTCCTACAATGAGCAGTTCTTC. As protein: CASSELGGSSYNEQFF.

The chain links TRBV10-1 to TRBJ1-1, with no clear D. Trimming removed 3 bases at V and 2 bases at J, with 7 bases between. Per the germline V gene, CDR1 is WNHNN and CDR2 is SYGVQD (reference sequence). The CDR3 runs to 13 residues. The CDR3 reads CASSERENTEAFF. The CDR3 coding sequence is TGCGCCAGCAGTGAAAGAGAAAACACTGAAGCTTTCTTT.